This is a list of T cell receptor beta chains from one sample in a study of shared clonotypes between healthy human individuals. This table comes from immunoSEQ multiplex PCR, and its TCRdb copy is limited to in-frame clones, with some not included. The top ten hold about 0.06% of the sample, which has about 600,000 clones, about 97% seen once. Sequencing was performed on naive CD4+ T cells sorted from blood. All receptors come from a woman in her 30s in good health. Each CDR3 is given without its conserved first and last residue. Clone size is given for some rows only: seen once, a few or many times, or a class if the clone is expanded.

clone_size: .
v_call: TRBV27
j_call: TRBJ2-5
cdr3_aa: ASSSGIRAKETQY

clone_size: .
v_call: TRBV10-3
j_call: TRBJ1-5
cdr3_aa: AISEDKSNQPQH

clone_size: .
v_call: TRBV5-4
j_call: TRBJ1-2
cdr3_aa: ASSLPLQGIFYGYT

clone_size: .
v_call: TRBV9
j_call: TRBJ2-3
cdr3_aa: ASSVGSTSGSTDTQY

clone_size: .
v_call: TRBV19
j_call: TRBJ2-3
cdr3_aa: ASRRTGRGTDTQY

clone_size: .
v_call: TRBV2
j_call: TRBJ2-7
cdr3_aa: ASSEGRSGYEQY

clone_size: .
v_call: TRBV20-1
j_call: TRBJ2-7
cdr3_aa: SASGEAEQY

clone_size: .
v_call: TRBV7-8
j_call: TRBJ2-3
cdr3_aa: ASSPRGLVGTQY

clone_size: .
v_call: TRBV25-1
j_call: TRBJ1-2
cdr3_aa: ASSEWGRANYGYT

clone_size: .
v_call: TRBV6-5
j_call: TRBJ2-5
cdr3_aa: ASRPPGLHEQY

clone_size: .
v_call: TRBV10-3
j_call: TRBJ2-1
cdr3_aa: ANGGRNEQF

clone_size: once
v_call: TRBV28
j_call: TRBJ1-4
cdr3_aa: ASSLGQIREKLF

clone_size: .
v_call: TRBV15
j_call: TRBJ2-7
cdr3_aa: ATSTLPQVGYEQY

clone_size: .
v_call: TRBV18
j_call: TRBJ2-6
cdr3_aa: ASSPVTGGSGANVLT

clone_size: once
v_call: TRBV5-1
j_call: TRBJ2-7
cdr3_aa: ASSLRGGLGEQY

clone_size: .
v_call: TRBV6-5
j_call: TRBJ1-3
cdr3_aa: ASSYSLVSGNTIY

clone_size: .
v_call: TRBV11-3
j_call: TRBJ2-2
cdr3_aa: ASSLGYTGVTGELF

clone_size: .
v_call: TRBV28
j_call: TRBJ2-6
cdr3_aa: ASSFSGANVLT

clone_size: .
v_call: TRBV21-1
j_call: TRBJ1-5
cdr3_aa: ASSTKLEPQH

clone_size: .
v_call: TRBV5-1
j_call: TRBJ1-1
cdr3_aa: ASKRENTEAF

clone_size: once
v_call: TRBV5-1
j_call: TRBJ2-5
cdr3_aa: ASSLVRVGETQY

clone_size: .
v_call: TRBV4-2
j_call: TRBJ2-1
cdr3_aa: ASSQDLKGTYNEQF

clone_size: .
v_call: TRBV10-3
j_call: TRBJ2-5
cdr3_aa: AAGEETQY

clone_size: .
v_call: TRBV15
j_call: .
cdr3_aa: ATSSVPSSYEQY

clone_size: .
v_call: TRBV28
j_call: TRBJ1-5
cdr3_aa: ATDRGGDQPQH

clone_size: .
v_call: TRBV11-2
j_call: TRBJ2-6
cdr3_aa: ASSKSPVSPSGANVLT

clone_size: .
v_call: TRBV5-6
j_call: TRBJ1-2
cdr3_aa: ASSRGQTNNYGYT

clone_size: .
v_call: TRBV28
j_call: TRBJ1-4
cdr3_aa: ASRSTGAGKLF

clone_size: .
v_call: TRBV18
j_call: TRBJ1-4
cdr3_aa: ASSPLGPQGTNEKLF